A selection of T cell receptor beta chains follows, all from one sample in a study of Ad26.COV2.S vaccination and SARS-CoV-2 variants. TCRdb's copy holds only in-frame clones and misses some; the assay was immunoSEQ multiplex PCR. The table includes roughly 700,000 clones, about 90% detected once. Source: peripheral blood, taken in a trial of Ad26.COV2.S vaccine versus placebo. The source of these receptors is a person between 18 and 60 years old who received the Ad26.COV2.S COVID-19 vaccine or a placebo. The CDR3 runs from the conserved cysteine through the conserved F or W. The D gene is left open where the match is weak.

>TRBJ2-3|TRBV13|NA
CASSFTGSGTDTQYF
>TRBJ1-5|TRBV6-1|TRBD1
CASRETGGSNQPQHF
>TRBJ1-3|TRBV30|NA
CAWASGISGNTIYF
>TRBJ2-6|TRBV10-3|NA
CAISQAGANVLTF
>TRBJ2-1|TRBV2|NA
CASSSGGNEQFF
>TRBJ1-3|TRBV14|NA
CASSLLLSGNTIYF
>TRBJ2-2|TRBV9|TRBD1
CASSVRGTGTGELFF
>TRBJ2-7|TRBV19|NA
CASSIVAVSYEQYF
>TRBJ1-5|TRBV5-4|NA
CASSLTPGPTQPQHF
>TRBJ1-4|TRBV6-2/TRBV6-3|NA
CASSYTATNEKLFF
>TRBJ1-2|TRBV6-5|NA
CASSYGGGDGYTF
>TRBJ2-1|TRBV18|NA
CASSLEGEQFF
>TRBJ1-2|TRBV18|TRBD1
CASSPDKGTAYGYTF
>TRBJ1-4|TRBV2|NA
CASTGTDEKLFF
>TRBJ2-7|TRBV9|NA
CASSVLPGTSTYEQYF
>TRBJ2-5|TRBV18|TRBD1
CASSPQGAGKETQYF
>TRBJ2-1|TRBV11-2|TRBD2
CASSYGLDEQFF
>TRBJ1-1|TRBV6-5|NA
CASSYPGNTEAFF
>TRBJ2-7|TRBV12-5|NA
CASGLVGVRTAEQYF
>TRBJ2-1|TRBV11-2|TRBD2
CASSRGASGGSSYNEQFF
>TRBJ1-2|TRBV6-5|NA
CASTPGGKDYGYTF
>TRBJ2-1|TRBV9|TRBD2
CASSASGGSYNEQFF
>TRBJ2-1|TRBV19|NA
CASSIAVGPHEQFF